The rows below give T cell receptor beta chains drawn from one sample of a study of blood T cell repertoires in COVID-19. Some clones are missing from TCRdb's copy, which holds only in-frame ones; the method was immunoSEQ multiplex PCR. The data hold about 62,000 clones, with around 89% observed a single time. The sample taken for sequencing was peripheral blood. Every receptor here comes from a woman aged 55-69 years with COVID-19, enrolled during active disease. The CDR3 runs from the conserved cysteine through the conserved F or W. Each record gives: CDR3 DNA, CDR3 protein, V gene, clone size, D gene, J gene. The D gene is left open where the match is weak. Only part of the rows carry a size: once, few, many, or a class if the clone is expanded.

TGCAGCGTTGTTCAGGGGGGCTACACCTTC CSVVQGGYTF TRBV29-1 . . TRBJ1-2
TGTGCCAGCAGGGCCCAGGGGGCGTCCTATGGCTACACCTTC CASRAQGASYGYTF TRBV7-9 . TRBD1 TRBJ1-2
TGCGCCAGCAGCCCCCCAAGCGGAGGCGGCTACGAGCAGTACTTC CASSPPSGGGYEQYF TRBV5-1 . . TRBJ2-7
TGTGCCAGCAGTTCCCTCGGGACAGGGGACTACAATGAGCAGTTCTTC CASSSLGTGDYNEQFF TRBV28 . TRBD1 TRBJ2-1
TGTGCCAGCAGTGAATGGGGACAGGGAAGGAATCAGCCCCAGCATTTT CASSEWGQGRNQPQHF TRBV6-1 . TRBD1 TRBJ1-5
TGCGCCAGCAGCCCTGACGGGGGGCTTTATCAGCCCCAGCATTTT CASSPDGGLYQPQHF TRBV4-1 . . TRBJ1-5
TGCGCCAGCAGTGCCTCGGGTTACGAGCAGTACTTC CASSASGYEQYF TRBV10-1 . . TRBJ2-7
TGTGCCAGCAGCTTGTTTGGAGGGGCTAATGAAAAACTGTTTTTT CASSLFGGANEKLFF TRBV5-5 . . TRBJ1-4
TGTGCCAGCAGCTTTCGGGGACAAGAGACCCAGTACTTC CASSFRGQETQYF TRBV5-4 . . TRBJ2-5
TGTGCCAGCAGTCACGAAGGGGCTCATGGCTACACCTTC CASSHEGAHGYTF TRBV6-5 once . TRBJ1-2
TGTGCCTGGAGTCGGAACACCGGGGAGCTGTTTTTT CAWSRNTGELFF TRBV30 . . TRBJ2-2